The T cell receptor (beta chain) under discussion was sequenced for a study of cytomegalovirus exposure and HLA in healthy donors. The CDR3 spans 15 residues. V was pared by 5 bases and J by 2 bases, with 8 bases of the junction left unmatched. In germline, CDR1 is SGHNT, CDR2 YENEEA. Regarding the study as a whole: Earlier findings revealed that most TCR beta V segments proved productive either about 87% or about 30% of the time. Highly shared variants forming one cluster were likely a sequencing artifact.

PCR involved 60 Vbeta and 13 Jbeta primers. Data came from immunoSEQ multiplex PCR; TCRdb stores just in-frame clones and leaves some out. The data show about 160,000 clones, 80% seen once. As for this clone: Its target is unknown.

Material for sequencing was PBMCs. This TCR came from a male donor in good health and CMV-seropositive. The chain uses TRBV11-3 and TRBJ2-7; 8 nucleotides align to TRBD1. CDR3 sequence (DNA): TGTGCCAGCAGCGGGGGACAGGAGTTTCCCTACGAGCAGTACTTC. Its protein is CASSGGQEFPYEQYF. Full variable domain (outside the CDR3, taken from reference TRBV11-3 and TRBJ2-7): EAGVVQSPRYKIIEKKQPVAFWCNPISGHNTLYWYLQNLGQGPELLIRYENEEAVDDSQLPKDRFSAERLKGVDSTLKIQPAELGDSAVYLCASSGGQEFPYEQYFGPGTRLTVT.